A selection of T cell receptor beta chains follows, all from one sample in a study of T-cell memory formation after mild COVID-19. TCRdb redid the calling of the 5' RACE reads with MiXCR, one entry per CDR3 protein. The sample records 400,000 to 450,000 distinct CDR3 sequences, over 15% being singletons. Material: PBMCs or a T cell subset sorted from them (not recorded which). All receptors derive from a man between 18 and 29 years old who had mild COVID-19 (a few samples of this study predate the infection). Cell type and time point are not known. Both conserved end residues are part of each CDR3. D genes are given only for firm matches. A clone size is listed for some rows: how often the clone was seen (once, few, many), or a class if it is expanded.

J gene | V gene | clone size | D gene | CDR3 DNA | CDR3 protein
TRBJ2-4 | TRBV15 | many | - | TGTGCCACCAGCAGAGGGGTCTCGGGGGAACAAAACATTCAGTACTTC | CATSRGVSGEQNIQYF
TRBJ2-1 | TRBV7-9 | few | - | TGTGCCAGCAGCTTAGCGAGACAGCACAATGAGCAGTTCTTC | CASSLARQHNEQFF
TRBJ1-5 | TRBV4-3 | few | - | TGCGCCAGCAGCCAAGTCGTAGGCCTGAATCAGCCCCAGCATTTT | CASSQVVGLNQPQHF
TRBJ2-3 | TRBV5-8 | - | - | TGTGCCAGCAGCGAGCCCGAAGACCGTATCACAGATACGCAGTATTTT | CASSEPEDRITDTQYF
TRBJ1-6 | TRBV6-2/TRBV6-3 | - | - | TGTGCCAGCAGTCCCCACCGGGACACCTACCGGGGTTCACACCTCCACTTT | CASSPHRDTYRGSHLHF
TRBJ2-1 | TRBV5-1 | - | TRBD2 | TGCGCCAGCAGCTTGAGAACTAGCGGGGTCTACAATGAGCAGTTCTTC | CASSLRTSGVYNEQFF
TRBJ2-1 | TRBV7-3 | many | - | TGTGCCAGCAGCTTAATGGGAGGGGGTGAGCAGTTCTTC | CASSLMGGGEQFF
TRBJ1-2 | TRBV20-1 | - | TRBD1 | TGCAGTGCTAATCCCTCTGGGACAGGGGAGGTGAGGGGCTACACCTTC | CSANPSGTGEVRGYTF
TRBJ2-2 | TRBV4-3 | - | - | TGCGCCAGCAGCCAAGACCGCCCTGCGAGGACCGGGGAGCTGTTTTTT | CASSQDRPARTGELFF
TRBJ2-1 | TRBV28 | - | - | TGTGCCAGCACCAAAGTATACAATGAGCAGTTCTTC | CASTKVYNEQFF
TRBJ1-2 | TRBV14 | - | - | TGTGCCAGCAGCCAAGATCAGCGACGGTGGCCCTATGGCTACACCTTC | CASSQDQRRWPYGYTF
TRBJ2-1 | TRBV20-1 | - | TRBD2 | TGCAGTGCTTGCACCCACCCTAGCGGGGGGGCCATTGAGCAGTTCTTC | CSACTHPSGGAIEQFF
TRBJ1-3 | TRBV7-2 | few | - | TGTGCCAGCAGCTTAGTAAGGGGAGCTGGAAACACCATATATTTT | CASSLVRGAGNTIYF
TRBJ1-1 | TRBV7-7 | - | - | TGTGCCAGCAGCTTACTACCCCTAAAACCAGACACGCCGAACACTGAAGCTTTCTTT | CASSLLPLKPDTPNTEAFF
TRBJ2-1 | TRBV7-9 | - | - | TGTGCCAGCAGGAAAGCCAACAGCTCCTACAATGAGCAGTTCTTC | CASRKANSSYNEQFF
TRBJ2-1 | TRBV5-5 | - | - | TGTGCCAGCAGCTTGTTCTTGGTAGCGGACTACAATGAGCAGTTCTTC | CASSLFLVADYNEQFF